One sample yielded the 7 T cell receptor beta chains listed below, sequenced in a study of blood T cell repertoires in COVID-19. Sequencing used immunoSEQ multiplex PCR; TCRdb keeps in-frame clones, though not all of them. The profile covers approximately 29,000 clones, with 72% appearing a single time and under 25% taken by the ten largest. Sequences were obtained from peripheral blood. These TCRs come from a boy between 2 and 10 years old with active or convalescent COVID-19.

The V gene is TRBV6-5, the J gene TRBJ2-5, with 12 positions matching TRBD1. The CDR3 is 14 amino acids. V shed 10 bases, J shed 5 bases, and the junction held 8 bases outside the gene matches. Germline CDR1 MNHEY, CDR2 SVGAGI. CDR3 DNA sequence: TGTGCCACCTCCGGGACAGGGGGCCGTGAGACCCAGTACTTC. Translated, it gives CATSGTGGRETQYF.

The chain is built from TRBV19 and TRBJ1-1, with 7 bases lining up with TRBD1. With 3 bases clipped from V and 1 base from J, the junction kept 8 bases outside the gene matches. CDR3 size: 16 residues. CDR1 and CDR2 from the germline V gene are LNHDA and SQIVND (reference sequence). CDR3 nucleotide sequence: TGTGCCAGTAGTATCTCGGCAGGGGGAAGGAACACTGAAGCTTTCTTT. Translating gives CASSISAGGRNTEAFF.

This clone was seen just once. A junction boundary mismatches the germline segment, possibly from a read error. This chain uses TRBV11-2 with TRBJ2-3, with 9 bases aligning to TRBD1. From germline, CDR1 is SGHAT and CDR2 FQNNGV. CDR3 size: 14 residues. CDR3 in amino acids: CASSGTGIAAHRNF. CDR3 bases: TGTGCCAGCAGCGGGACAGGGATAGCGGCACATCGGAATTTT.

The chain uses TRBV28 and TRBJ2-2; D possibly corresponds to TRBD2 (6 bases). This CDR3 region has 11 residues. The V end lost 9 bases, the J end lost 8 bases, and 10 bases lay between the germline ends. Looked up from germline, CDR1 is MDHEN and CDR2 is SYDVKM. The CDR3: CASNGGGELFF. The CDR3 nucleotides read TGTGCCAGTAACGGGGGAGGGGAGCTGTTTTTT. The full variable domain, its missing parts supplied by reference TRBV28 and TRBJ2-2, is DVKVTQSSRYLVKRTGEKVFLECVQDMDHENMFWYRQDPGLGLRLIYFSYDVKMKEKGDIPEGYSVSREKKERFSLILESASTNQTSMYLCASNGGGELFFGEGSRLTVL.

V is TRBV4-2 and J is TRBJ1-2, with unresolved D. The CDR3 extends over 13 amino acids. Deletions cut 0 bases from V and 4 bases from J, with 6 bases between. Germline V gene lookup returns CDR1 LGHNA and CDR2 YNFKEQ. The CDR3 loop reads CASSQEELYGYTF. CDR3 nucleotides: TGTGCCAGCAGCCAAGAGGAGCTCTATGGCTACACCTTC.

J is TRBJ2-7 and V is TRBV27; unclear D gene. Per the germline V gene, CDR1 is MNHEY and CDR2 is SMNVEV (reference sequence). Trimming pared 3 bases from V and 4 bases from J, leaving 10 bases between. The CDR3 consists of 13 residues. The CDR3 nucleotides read TGTGCCAGCAGTTTGAGGCTTGATTACGAGCAGTACTTC. Amino acid sequence: CASSLRLDYEQYF.

J is TRBJ1-1 and V is TRBV18, with D possibly being TRBD1 (5 bases). V shed 3 bases and J shed 5 bases, with 10 bases lying between them. This CDR3 comprises 13 residues. CDR1 and CDR2 from the germline V gene are KGHSH and LQKENI. Here the CDR3 DNA reads TGTGCCAGCTCACCTAGGGGTGGGACTGAAGCTTTCTTT. Its protein product is CASSPRGGTEAFF. Complete variable domain (other parts from reference TRBV18 and TRBJ1-1): NAGVMQNPRHLVRRRGQEARLRCSPMKGHSHVYWYRQLPEEGLKFMVYLQKENIIDESGMPKERFSAEFPKEGPSILRIQQVVRGDSAAYFCASSPRGGTEAFFGQGTRLTVV.